Listed below are T cell receptor beta chains from one sample, sequenced in a study of blood T cell repertoires in COVID-19. TCRdb keeps only in-frame clones here, not all; method: immunoSEQ multiplex PCR. The repertoire holds 310,000 or so clones, around four fifths seen once, with roughly 1.3% in the top ten. The sample was peripheral blood. The receptors were gathered from a woman aged 45-65 years with acute or convalescent COVID-19. Both conserved end residues are part of each CDR3. The order of the fields is D gene, J gene, V gene, CDR3 DNA, CDR3 protein. D genes are given only for firm matches.

.,TRBJ1-1,TRBV7-9,TGTGCCAGCAGCTTATCAGGGTTCACTGAAGCTTTCTTT,CASSLSGFTEAFF
.,TRBJ1-4,TRBV7-2,TGTGCCAGCAGCTTAGGGGTACCAGGGAATGAAAAACTGTTTTTT,CASSLGVPGNEKLFF
TRBD1,TRBJ2-5,TRBV3-1/TRBV3-2,TGTGCCAGCAGCCAACTCGACAGGGTTATGGAGACCCAGTACTTC,CASSQLDRVMETQYF
.,TRBJ1-5,TRBV4-1,TGCGCCAGCAGCCAAGGTGCGCCTTCCAATCAGCCCCAGCATTTT,CASSQGAPSNQPQHF
.,TRBJ2-3,TRBV7-2,TGTGCCAGCAGCTCTGAACCGGGGTATACGCAGTATTTT,CASSSEPGYTQYF
TRBD1,TRBJ1-1,TRBV19,TGTGCCAGTAGTATTTCCGGGACAGGGGGAGCTTTCTTT,CASSISGTGGAFF
.,TRBJ2-1,TRBV2,TGTGCCAGCAGTGAAAGCGGCGGCAATGAGCAGTTCTTC,CASSESGGNEQFF
TRBD1,TRBJ2-7,TRBV29-1,TGCAGCGCCGCGGGACAGGGTGACGACGAGCAGTACTTC,CSAAGQGDDEQYF
.,TRBJ1-4,TRBV10-3,TGTGCCATCAGTGAGTCCAAAAAGGACGGGAGTGAAAAACTGTTTTTT,CAISESKKDGSEKLFF
TRBD2,TRBJ2-3,TRBV6-5,TGTGCCAGCATATACGGGAGGGAAACAGATACGCAGTATTTT,CASIYGRETDTQYF
TRBD1,TRBJ1-5,TRBV2,TGTGCCAGCCGGACAGGGGGCTTTGAGAGCAATCAGCCCCAGCATTTT,CASRTGGFESNQPQHF
.,TRBJ1-2,TRBV7-8,TGTGCCAGCAGCTTAGGTCCTTCTAACTATGGCTACACCTTC,CASSLGPSNYGYTF
.,TRBJ2-4,TRBV5-6,TGTGCCAGCAGCGGAGGGCGGGATACGTACCAAAACATTCAGTACTTC,CASSGGRDTYQNIQYF
TRBD1,TRBJ2-4,TRBV19,TGTGCCAGTATGGACAGGGAAAGGAACATTCAGTACTTC,CASMDRERNIQYF
TRBD1,TRBJ1-1,TRBV2,TGTGCCAGCAGCGGACAGGATGAAGCTTTCTTT,CASSGQDEAFF
TRBD1,TRBJ2-1,TRBV9,TGTGCCAGCAGCGCAGGACAGGGGCCCCCCTACAATGAGCAGTTCTTC,CASSAGQGPPYNEQFF
TRBD2,TRBJ2-2,TRBV29-1,TGCAGCGTTGTGCGGGGGGCCGGGGAGCTGTTTTTT,CSVVRGAGELFF